Following are 13 T cell receptor beta chains from one sample sequenced in a study of shared clonotypes between healthy human individuals. Terminally differentiated effector memory CD45RA+ cells were left out of the naive CD8 fraction, which was CD45RO-negative and positively selected for CCR7. The data were produced by immunoSEQ multiplex PCR, yet TCRdb's version contains in-frame clones alone and is incomplete. Of hundreds of thousands of clones listed, approximately 96% are singletons. The sample taken for sequencing was naive CD8+ T cells sorted from blood. Source of these receptors: a woman aged 25 to 45 in good health.

This chain joins TRBV27 and TRBJ2-7; D call uncertain. The V end was cut by 4 bases, the J end by 6 bases, with 13 bases between. Germline V lookup: CDR1 MNHEY, CDR2 SMNVEV (reference sequence). CDR3 length: 13 residues. Written as DNA, the CDR3 is TGTGCCAGCAGTTACGGTCTCCCCGGCGAGCAGTACTTC. Protein product: CASSYGLPGEQYF.

On this clone itself: Other DNA sequences within the sample encode an identical CDR3. CDR3 sequence reads: CASSERGYYEQYF. The CDR3 DNA sequence: TGTGCCAGCAGTGAACGGGGATACTACGAGCAGTACTTC. The chain carries TRBV6-1 and TRBJ2-7, with TRBD2 as a possible D gene (5 bases). Germline CDR1 MNHNS, CDR2 SASEGT. Trimming took 2 bases from V and 3 from J, leaving 8 bases between them. The CDR3 is 13 amino acids.

J is TRBJ2-1 and V is TRBV6-1; D remains unclear. Germline CDR1 MNHNS, CDR2 SASEGT. V gave up 6 bases and J gave up 7 bases, with 7 bases separating them. The CDR3 extends over 11 amino acids. Written as DNA, the CDR3 is TGTGCCAGCAGAAGCCCAAATGAGCAGTTCTTC. This codes for CASRSPNEQFF.

The V and J genes are TRBV28 and TRBJ1-5, with a possible D match to TRBD1 (6 bases). The CDR3 length is 14 residues. Germline V gene data show CDR1 as MDHEN and CDR2 as SYDVKM. Trimming pared 3 bases from V and 7 bases from J, leaving 13 bases between. The CDR3 bases are TGTGCCAGCAGTTTTGGGGGGCGGGACCAGCCCCAGCATTTT. It is translated as CASSFGGRDQPQHF.

This clone appeared once. V is TRBV9 and J is TRBJ2-1, with 7 nucleotides matching TRBD2. From germline, CDR1 is SGDLS and CDR2 YYNGEE. V lost 2 bases and J lost 10; bases outside the gene matches: 6. This CDR3 has 13 amino acids. The CDR3 coding sequence is TGTGCCAGCAGCGTTCGCACTAGCGTCGAGCAGTTCTTC. It encodes CASSVRTSVEQFF.

This clone was observed once. The chain combines TRBV27 with TRBJ2-1; D unresolved. The V gene's germline CDR1 is MNHEY and CDR2 SMNVEV (reference sequence). There are 14 residues in the CDR3. V was pared by 3 bases and J by 9 bases, with 15 bases between. The CDR3 DNA reads TGTGCCAGCAGTTTTTATCCCCGGAACCCTGAGCAGTTCTTC. Translation: CASSFYPRNPEQFF.

The gene calls are TRBV11-2 and TRBJ1-2, with D perhaps TRBD1 (5 bases). The V end lost 2 bases, the J end lost 4 bases, and 20 bases lay between the germline ends. This CDR3 is built from 17 residues. The V gene's germline CDR1 is SGHAT and CDR2 FQNNGV. The CDR3 bases are TGTGCCAGCAGCTTAAGACTAGGGGAGGGGCTCAGCTATGGCTACACCTTC. Amino acids: CASSLRLGEGLSYGYTF. The variable domain in full, with the rest retrieved from reference TRBV11-2 and TRBJ1-2, is EAGVAQSPRYKIIEKRQSVAFWCNPISGHATLYWYQQILGQGPKLLIQFQNNGVVDDSQLPKDRFSAERLKGVDSTLKIQPAKLEDSAVYLCASSLRLGEGLSYGYTFGSGTRLTVV.

The chain joins TRBV9 to TRBJ2-2; 7 nucleotides agree with TRBD2. This CDR3 is 15 amino acids long. Trimming took 4 bases from V and 4 from J; bases not matched to a gene: 7. Germline loops: CDR1 SGDLS, CDR2 YYNGEE. Here the CDR3 DNA reads TGTGCCAGCAGCACTCGCTCTAGCGGCACCGGGGAGCTGTTTTTT. Protein product: CASSTRSSGTGELFF.

J is TRBJ1-1 and V is TRBV7-9; no clear D. Germline CDR1 and CDR2: SEHNR and FQNEAQ (reference sequence). V was cut by 6 bases and J by 7 bases, with 21 bases left in between. The CDR3 extends over 15 amino acids. The CDR3 protein is CASRGQAERSGEAFF. The CDR3 coding sequence is TGTGCCAGCAGAGGGCAGGCCGAGAGGAGTGGTGAAGCTTTCTTT.

The gene calls are TRBV28 and TRBJ1-5; D uncertain. This CDR3 has 15 amino acids. Trimming took off 5 bases at V and 0 bases at J, with 11 bases between the two ends. CDR1 and CDR2 from the germline V gene are MDHEN and SYDVKM. CDR3: CASSAQRYSNQPQHF. The CDR3 nucleotides read TGTGCCAGCAGTGCGCAGAGATATAGCAATCAGCCCCAGCATTTT.

The CDR3 nucleotides are TGTGCCAGCAGATCCGGGAGCGCTTATGGCTACACCTTC. Translated, it gives CASRSGSAYGYTF. This chain joins TRBV5-6 and TRBJ1-2; D gene ambiguous. The CDR3 is 13 residues long. V gave up 5 bases and J gave up 5 bases, with 13 bases separating them. Germline lookup yields CDR1 SGHDT and CDR2 YYEEEE.

The V gene is TRBV27, the J gene TRBJ2-7; 13 bases map to TRBD2. V lost 8 bases and J lost 0; bases outside the gene matches: 13. Germline CDR1 MNHEY, CDR2 SMNVEV (reference sequence). The CDR3 spans 18 residues. As DNA, the CDR3 is TGTGCCAGCGCCCGACAGGGGACTAGCGGGAAACTCTCCTACGAGCAGTACTTC. It yields the protein CASARQGTSGKLSYEQYF.

CDR3 region: CASSLDFSLSNEQFF. DNA for the CDR3: TGCGCCAGCAGCTTGGATTTTAGCCTCTCCAATGAGCAGTTCTTC. This chain uses TRBV5-1 with TRBJ2-1; D unclear. CDR1 is SGHRS, CDR2 YFSETQ, per germline. The CDR3 extends over 15 amino acids. The ends were cut back, 0 bases at V and 6 bases at J, with 13 bases in the middle.